This entry lists 27 T cell receptor beta chains sequenced from one sample in a study of T cell responses to AZD1222 COVID-19 vaccine. Measured with immunoSEQ multiplex PCR; TCRdb has only the in-frame clones, and not every one. This sample has around 140,000 clones, with just over 90% found just once. The sample was peripheral blood, taken 28 days after the second AZD1222 dose. The receptor set was obtained from an adult who received the AZD1222 COVID-19 vaccine.

This chain links TRBV7-8 with TRBJ1-5; D is uncertain. This CDR3 is 13 amino acids long. The germline CDR1 and CDR2 sequences are SGHVS and FQNEAQ. V shed 2 bases and J shed 7 bases, with 9 bases lying between them. The CDR3 DNA follows: TGTGCCAGCAGCTTATTTCAGGAGCAGCCCCAGCATTTT. It encodes CASSLFQEQPQHF.

Details on this clone: The sample carries other DNA sequences with the same CDR3. The genes are TRBV28 and TRBJ2-7, with D possibly matching TRBD2 (6 bases). Germline assignment: CDR1 MDHEN and CDR2 SYDVKM. Trimming removed 2 bases from V and 2 bases from J, with 10 bases in between. This CDR3 comprises 14 residues. The CDR3 DNA follows: TGTGCCAGCAGTTTAGCGCGGGGCCCCTACGAGCAGTACTTC. Its translation: CASSLARGPYEQYF.

The CDR3 coding sequence is TGTGCCTGGAGCGGGGGACCATACTCCTATAATTCACCCCTCCACTTT. This sequence encodes CAWSGGPYSYNSPLHF. V usage is TRBV30 and J usage is TRBJ1-6, with D perhaps TRBD1 (5 bases). Germline V gene sequence: CDR1 GTSNPN, CDR2 SVGIG (reference sequence). V was trimmed by 3 bases and J by 0 bases, leaving 12 bases between them. The CDR3 length is 16 residues.

J is TRBJ2-7 and V is TRBV6-5; the D is unclear. The CDR3 contains 13 residues. Germline CDR1 MNHEY, CDR2 SVGAGI. The V gene lost 0 bases and the J gene lost 2 bases, with 5 bases spanning the gap. CDR3: CASSYSRPYEQYF. The CDR3 nucleotides read TGTGCCAGCAGTTACTCACGACCCTACGAGCAGTACTTC.

The chain carries TRBV5-6 and TRBJ1-1, with no clear D. The CDR3 has 13 amino acids. Germline V CDR1 and CDR2: SGHDT, YYEEEE. V was shortened by 4 bases and J by 10 bases, with 17 bases between the two germline ends. CDR3 protein: CASSERSRVGAFF. CDR3 DNA: TGTGCCAGCAGCGAGAGGTCGAGGGTCGGAGCTTTCTTT. Filled out from reference TRBV5-6 and TRBJ1-1, the complete variable domain reads DAGVTQSPTHLIKTRGQQVTLRCSPKSGHDTVSWYQQALGQGPQFIFQYYEEEERQRGNFPDRFSGHQFPNYSSELNVNALLLGDSALYLCASSERSRVGAFFGQGTRLTVV.

This clone has more than one count but fewer than ten. V usage is TRBV4-1 and J usage is TRBJ2-7; the D gene is possibly TRBD2 (5 bases). The V end lost 0 bases, the J end lost 4 bases, and 16 bases lay between the germline ends. CDR1 is MGHRA and CDR2 is YSYEKL in the germline V gene. The CDR3 totals 16 residues. The CDR3 reads CASSQDKNRGKYEQYF. Written as DNA, the CDR3 is TGCGCCAGCAGCCAAGATAAGAATCGAGGGAAATACGAGCAGTACTTC.

V is TRBV19 and J is TRBJ1-6; TRBD1 is a possible D gene (5 bases). Germline V CDR1 and CDR2: LNHDA, SQIVND (reference sequence). V lost 3 bases to trimming and J lost 7 bases, with 13 bases between them. CDR3 length equals 15 residues. The CDR3 spells CASSMKGVWNSPLHF. DNA of the CDR3: TGTGCCAGTAGTATGAAAGGGGTTTGGAATTCACCCCTCCACTTT.

V usage is TRBV5-1 and J usage is TRBJ2-2; perhaps TRBD1 as D (5 bases). The germline V gene encodes CDR1 SGHRS and CDR2 YFSETQ. The CDR3 sequence is 13 residues long. Trimming left V 0 bases short and J 7 bases short, with 7 bases between. The CDR3 is CASSLEGIGELFF. The DNA of the CDR3 is TGCGCCAGCAGCTTGGAGGGGATCGGGGAGCTGTTTTTT.

This clone was seen a single time. The chain employs TRBV2 and TRBJ1-1, with D unresolved. CDR3 length: 16 residues. Trimming removed 2 bases at V and 0 bases at J, with 13 bases between. In germline, CDR1 is SNHLY, CDR2 FYNNEI. The CDR3 region is CASSENPVNMNTEAFF. Written as DNA, the CDR3 is TGTGCCAGCAGTGAAAATCCCGTCAACATGAACACTGAAGCTTTCTTT.

The chain is built from TRBV5-8 and TRBJ1-2, with D perhaps matching TRBD1 (6 bases). CDR3 length: 13 amino acids. Germline V gives CDR1 SGHTS, CDR2 YDEGEE. Trimming pared 0 bases from V and 4 bases from J, leaving 7 bases between. In DNA form, the CDR3 reads TGTGCCAGCAGCTTGGGGACAGCCTATGGCTACACCTTC. Protein: CASSLGTAYGYTF.

The genes are TRBV7-8 and TRBJ1-1, with a weak D call TRBD1 (5 bases). Trimming stripped 1 base from V and 5 bases from J, with 14 bases between. This CDR3 has 15 residues. In germline, CDR1 is SGHVS, CDR2 FQNEAQ. In DNA form, the CDR3 reads TGTGCCAGCAGCTTAGGTCTACAGGTTATGACTGAAGCTTTCTTT. Amino acids: CASSLGLQVMTEAFF. Drawing the rest from reference TRBV7-8 and TRBJ1-1, the complete variable domain is GAGVSQSPRYKVAKRGQDVALRCDPISGHVSLFWYQQALGQGPEFLTYFQNEAQLDKSGLPSDRFFAERPEGSVSTLKIQRTQQEDSAVYLCASSLGLQVMTEAFFGQGTRLTVV.

The chain couples TRBV28 to TRBJ2-7; 7 bases are shared with TRBD1. V dropped 5 bases and J dropped 4; count of bases not matched to a gene: 2. There are 12 residues in the CDR3. The V gene's germline CDR1 is MDHEN and CDR2 SYDVKM. The CDR3 loop is CASSRGPYEQYF. Here the CDR3 DNA reads TGTGCCAGCAGTAGGGGGCCGTACGAGCAGTACTTC.

The chain links TRBV27 to TRBJ1-4, with 7 bases lining up with TRBD1. CDR1 is MNHEY, CDR2 SMNVEV, per germline (reference sequence). The CDR3 sequence is 15 residues long. Trimming at V came to 2 bases and at J to 8 bases, leaving 8 bases not matched to a gene. Here the CDR3 DNA reads TGTGCCAGCAGTTTAAGGGGACAGCGTGGAGAAAAACTGTTTTTT. Encoded protein: CASSLRGQRGEKLFF. Full variable domain (outside the CDR3, taken from reference TRBV27 and TRBJ1-4): EAQVTQNPRYLITVTGKKLTVTCSQNMNHEYMSWYRQDPGLGLRQIYYSMNVEVTDKGDVPEGYKVSRKEKRNFPLILESPSPNQTSLYFCASSLRGQRGEKLFFGSGTQLSVL.

The chain joins TRBV5-1 to TRBJ1-2; 9 nucleotides agree with TRBD1. The CDR3 is 15 amino acids. Germline V gene lookup returns CDR1 SGHRS and CDR2 YFSETQ. Trimming took 0 bases from V and 4 from J; bases not matched to a gene: 4. The CDR3 loop is CASSLEGQGFYGYTF. CDR3 sequence (DNA): TGCGCCAGCAGCTTGGAGGGACAGGGCTTCTATGGCTACACCTTC.

The rearrangement links TRBV7-2 to TRBJ1-5, with 7 bases lining up with TRBD1. Looked up from germline, CDR1 is SGHTA and CDR2 is FQGNSA. This CDR3 has 15 residues. Germline trimming cut 5 bases from V and 5 bases from J; bases unmatched to any gene: 9. The DNA for the CDR3 is TGTGCCAGCAGCGTATCCGGGGACAGCTATCAGCCCCAGCATTTT. Its translation: CASSVSGDSYQPQHF.

A single count supports this clone. The chain is built from TRBV18 and TRBJ2-1; 10 bases are shared with TRBD2. The ends lost 2 bases at V and 7 bases at J; junction bases unmatched: 5. CDR3 size: 15 residues. Germline values: CDR1 KGHSH, CDR2 LQKENI. The CDR3 DNA reads TGTGCCAGCTCACCATTGCTAGCGGGAGATAATGAGCAGTTCTTC. Amino acid sequence: CASSPLLAGDNEQFF.

This clone was observed a single time. The chain uses TRBV7-3 and TRBJ1-3, with D possibly being TRBD1 (5 bases). Trimming pared 5 bases from V and 1 base from J, leaving 9 bases between. Germline lookup yields CDR1 SGHTA and CDR2 FQGTGA. The CDR3 consists of 14 residues. The DNA of the CDR3 is TGTGCCAGCAGCCTGGGGGAGTCTGGAAACACCATATATTTT. Its protein is CASSLGESGNTIYF.

Here the CDR3 reads CASSYSRQGARGYTF. The DNA of the CDR3 is TGTGCCAGCAGTTACTCGAGACAGGGGGCGCGGGGCTACACCTTC. The chain links TRBV6-5 to TRBJ1-2; 10 positions match TRBD1. CDR1 and CDR2 from the germline V gene are MNHEY and SVGAGI. The trim removed 0 bases at V and 8 bases at J, leaving 6 bases unmatched. The CDR3 sequence is 15 residues long.

The chain couples TRBV15 to TRBJ2-5; D not resolved. Deletions cut 0 bases from V and 5 bases from J, with 13 bases between. The CDR3 length is 15 residues. Germline V CDR1 and CDR2: LNHNV, YYDKDF (reference sequence). The CDR3 loop is CATSRDLTLGETQYF. The CDR3 nucleotides read TGTGCCACCAGCAGAGATCTTACCCTGGGGGAGACCCAGTACTTC.

This chain joins TRBV3-1 (or the pseudogene TRBV3-2) and TRBJ2-7; D might be TRBD2 (5 bases). Germline lookup yields CDR1 LGHDT and CDR2 YNNKEL (reference sequence). The CDR3 is 14 residues long. V was shortened by 2 bases and J by 4 bases, with 12 bases between the two germline ends. This CDR3 reads CASSQTHGMYEQYF. CDR3 DNA: TGTGCCAGCAGCCAAACCCACGGGATGTACGAGCAGTACTTC.

The chain has TRBV19 and TRBJ2-7; D not resolved. Germline-derived CDR1 and CDR2 are LNHDA and SQIVND (reference sequence). V was pared by 3 bases and J by 0 bases, with 9 bases between. The CDR3 length is 14 residues. Written as DNA, the CDR3 is TGTGCCAGTAGTATGGAACGGAGCTCCTACGAGCAGTACTTC. Translated, it gives CASSMERSSYEQYF.

The rearrangement uses TRBV13 and TRBJ1-1; D might be TRBD1 (5 bases). Germline lookup yields CDR1 PRHDT and CDR2 FYEKMQ (reference sequence). The CDR3 extends over 13 amino acids. The V end was cut by 1 base, the J end by 5 bases, with 8 bases between. CDR3 amino acids: CASSLVRGTEAFF. The DNA of the CDR3 is TGTGCCAGCAGCTTAGTACGGGGGACTGAAGCTTTCTTT.

The V call is TRBV19, the J call TRBJ2-1; maybe TRBD2 (5 bases). V shed 5 bases and J shed 7 bases, with 15 bases lying between them. The CDR3 runs 14 residues. Germline V gene data show CDR1 as LNHDA and CDR2 as SQIVND (reference sequence). DNA for the CDR3: TGTGCCAGTAGTCCGACGGGATTCGAGAATGAGCAGTTCTTC. Amino acids: CASSPTGFENEQFF.

The chain links TRBV7-3 to TRBJ1-6; D unclear. The germline V and J ends were trimmed by 1 base and 5 bases, with 15 bases remaining between them. The CDR3 sequence is 17 residues long. Germline V gene lookup returns CDR1 SGHTA and CDR2 FQGTGA. The CDR3 spells CASSLNINRVNNSPLHF. The CDR3 DNA follows: TGTGCCAGCAGCTTAAATATCAACCGGGTTAATAATTCACCCCTCCACTTT.

This chain joins TRBV15 and TRBJ2-1, with TRBD1 as a possible D gene (6 bases). CDR1 and CDR2 from the germline V gene are LNHNV and YYDKDF (reference sequence). V was shortened by 3 bases and J by 9 bases, with 18 bases between the two germline ends. This CDR3 contains 15 residues. CDR3 coding DNA: TGTGCCACCAGCAGCCCGTGGATCCGGGACACTGAGCAGTTCTTC. This translates into CATSSPWIRDTEQFF.

The chain employs TRBV3-1 (or the pseudogene TRBV3-2) and TRBJ2-7; no firm D call. Trimming left V 1 base short and J 2 bases short, with 9 bases between. CDR3 length: 14 amino acids. Germline V CDR1 and CDR2: LGHDT, YNNKEL (reference sequence). CDR3 region: CASSQGFSTYEQYF. The CDR3 DNA is TGTGCCAGCAGCCAAGGTTTTTCAACCTACGAGCAGTACTTC.

V usage is TRBV28 and J usage is TRBJ1-6; the D gene is possibly TRBD1 (6 bases). The CDR3 covers 15 residues. V shed 3 bases and J shed 7 bases, with 13 bases lying between them. CDR1 MDHEN and CDR2 SYDVKM come from the germline V gene. The CDR3 sequence is CASSFPGATNSPLHF. CDR3 DNA sequence: TGTGCCAGCAGTTTCCCAGGGGCTACGAATTCACCCCTCCACTTT.